This TCR beta chain was documented in a study of T cells after somatic rescue of genetic block. CDR3 length: 14 amino acids. Losses at the gene ends were 4 bases for V and 2 bases for J; bases not matched to a gene: 2. The germline V gene has CDR1 MGHDK and CDR2 SYGVNS. Assay: immunoSEQ multiplex PCR; the TCRdb copy retains only in-frame clones and omits some. In the table there are 67,000 or so clones, roughly 93% of which are singletons. The sequenced sample was peripheral blood mononuclear cells (PBMCs). This TCR was sampled from a man under 40. This chain joins TRBV25-1 and TRBJ2-7; 10 nucleotides line up with TRBD1. The chain's CDR3 is CASSGGQGAYEQYF. The CDR3 DNA sequence: TGTGCCAGCAGTGGTGGACAGGGGGCCTACGAGCAGTACTTC.